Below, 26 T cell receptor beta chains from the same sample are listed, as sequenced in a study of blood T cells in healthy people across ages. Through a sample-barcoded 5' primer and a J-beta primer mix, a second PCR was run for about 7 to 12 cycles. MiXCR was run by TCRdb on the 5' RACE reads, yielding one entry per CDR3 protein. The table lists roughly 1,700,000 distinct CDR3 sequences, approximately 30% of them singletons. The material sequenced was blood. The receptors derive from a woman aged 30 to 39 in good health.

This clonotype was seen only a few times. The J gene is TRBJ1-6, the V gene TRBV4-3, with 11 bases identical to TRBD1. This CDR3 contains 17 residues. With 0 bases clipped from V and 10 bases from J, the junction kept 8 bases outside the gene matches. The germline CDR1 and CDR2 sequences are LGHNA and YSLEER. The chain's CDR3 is CASSQDGTGTGGSPLHF. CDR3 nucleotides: TGCGCCAGCAGCCAAGATGGAACCGGGACAGGGGGATCACCCCTCCACTTT.

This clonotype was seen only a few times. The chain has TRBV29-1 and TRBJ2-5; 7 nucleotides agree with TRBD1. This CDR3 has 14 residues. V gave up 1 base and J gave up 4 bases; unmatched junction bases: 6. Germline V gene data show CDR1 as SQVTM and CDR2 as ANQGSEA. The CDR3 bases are TGCAGCGTTGAAGCCTCGGGACAGAGAGAGACCCAGTACTTC. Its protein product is CSVEASGQRETQYF.

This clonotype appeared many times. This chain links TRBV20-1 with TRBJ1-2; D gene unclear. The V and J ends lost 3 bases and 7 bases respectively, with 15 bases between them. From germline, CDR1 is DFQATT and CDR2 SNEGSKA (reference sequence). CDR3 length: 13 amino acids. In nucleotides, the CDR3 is TGCAGTGCTAGCCCCGGACCGGGGTCTGGCTACACCTTC. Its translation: CSASPGPGSGYTF.

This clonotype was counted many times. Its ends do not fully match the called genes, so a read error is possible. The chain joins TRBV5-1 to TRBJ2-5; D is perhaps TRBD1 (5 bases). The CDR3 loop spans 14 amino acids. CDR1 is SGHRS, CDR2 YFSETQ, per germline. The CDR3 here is CASSLGASQETQYF. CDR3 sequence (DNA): TGTGCCAGCAGCTTAGGGGCTTCCCAAGAGACCCAGTACTTC.

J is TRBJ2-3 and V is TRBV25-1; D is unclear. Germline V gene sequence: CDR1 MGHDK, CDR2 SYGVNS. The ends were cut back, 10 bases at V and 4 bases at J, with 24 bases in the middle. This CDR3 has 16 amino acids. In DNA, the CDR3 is TGTGCCACCGCCTCGTGGGTAAACCGGAACGCAGATACGCAGTATTTT. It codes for CATASWVNRNADTQYF.

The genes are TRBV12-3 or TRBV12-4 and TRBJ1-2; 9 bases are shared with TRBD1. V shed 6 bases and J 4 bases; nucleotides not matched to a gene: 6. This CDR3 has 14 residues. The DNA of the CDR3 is TGTGCCAGCAGCAGGACAGGGGTTGTCTATGGCTACACCTTC. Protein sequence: CASSRTGVVYGYTF.

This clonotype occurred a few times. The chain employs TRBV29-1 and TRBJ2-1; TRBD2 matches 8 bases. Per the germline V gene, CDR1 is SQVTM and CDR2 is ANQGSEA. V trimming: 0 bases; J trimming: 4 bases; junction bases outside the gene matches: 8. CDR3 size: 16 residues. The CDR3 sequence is CSVEEEELAGYNEQFF. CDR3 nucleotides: TGCAGCGTTGAAGAGGAGGAGCTAGCGGGTTACAATGAGCAGTTCTTC.

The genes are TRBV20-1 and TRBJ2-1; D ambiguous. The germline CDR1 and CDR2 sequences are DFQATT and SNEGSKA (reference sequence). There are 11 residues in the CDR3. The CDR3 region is CRAPLGDPQFF. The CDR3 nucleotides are TGCAGGGCTCCCCTCGGAGACCCGCAGTTCTTC.

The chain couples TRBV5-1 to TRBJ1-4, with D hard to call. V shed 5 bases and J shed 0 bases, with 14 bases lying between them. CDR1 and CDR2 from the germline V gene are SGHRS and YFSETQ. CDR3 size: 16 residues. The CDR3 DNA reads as TGCGCCAGCAGTGTGAACGGAGACCCAACTAATGAAAAACTGTTTTTT. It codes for CASSVNGDPTNEKLFF.

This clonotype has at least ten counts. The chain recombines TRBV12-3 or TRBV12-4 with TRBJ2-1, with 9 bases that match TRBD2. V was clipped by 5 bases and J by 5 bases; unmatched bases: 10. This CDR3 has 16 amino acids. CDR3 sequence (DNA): TGTGCCAGCAGTCGCCGGGGTAGCGGGGGTAACAATGAGCAGTTCTTC. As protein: CASSRRGSGGNNEQFF.

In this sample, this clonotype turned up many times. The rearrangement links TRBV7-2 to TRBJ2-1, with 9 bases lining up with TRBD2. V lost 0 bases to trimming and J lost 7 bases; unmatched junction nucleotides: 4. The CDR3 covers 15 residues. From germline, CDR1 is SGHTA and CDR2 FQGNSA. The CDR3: CASSLASGRDNEQFF. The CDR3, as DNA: TGTGCCAGCAGCTTAGCTAGCGGGAGAGATAATGAGCAGTTCTTC.

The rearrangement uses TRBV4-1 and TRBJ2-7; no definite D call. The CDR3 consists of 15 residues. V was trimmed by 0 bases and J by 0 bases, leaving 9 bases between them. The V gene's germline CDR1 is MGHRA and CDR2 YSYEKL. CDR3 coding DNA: TGCGCCAGCAGCCAAGATAAAGCAGACTCCTACGAGCAGTACTTC. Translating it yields CASSQDKADSYEQYF.

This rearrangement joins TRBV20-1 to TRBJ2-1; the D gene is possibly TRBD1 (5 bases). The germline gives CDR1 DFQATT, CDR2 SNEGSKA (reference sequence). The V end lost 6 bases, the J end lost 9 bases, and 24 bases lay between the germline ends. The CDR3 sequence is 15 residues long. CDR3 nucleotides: TGCAGTGCCCCCCCCCTAAGGGGCGGCGGTGGTGAGCAGTTCTTC. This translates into CSAPPLRGGGGEQFF.

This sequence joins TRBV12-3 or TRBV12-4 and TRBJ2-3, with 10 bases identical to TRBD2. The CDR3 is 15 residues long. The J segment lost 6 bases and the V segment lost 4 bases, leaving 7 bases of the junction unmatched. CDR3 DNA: TGTGCCAGCAGTTCGACTAGCGGGTTATTCGATACGCAGTATTTT. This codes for CASSSTSGLFDTQYF.

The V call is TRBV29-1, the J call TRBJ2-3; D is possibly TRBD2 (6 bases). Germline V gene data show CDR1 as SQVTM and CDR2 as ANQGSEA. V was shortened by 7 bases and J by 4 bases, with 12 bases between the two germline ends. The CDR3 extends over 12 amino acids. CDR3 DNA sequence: TGCAGCGCCGCGGAGGGCGCAGATACGCAGTATTTT. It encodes CSAAEGADTQYF.

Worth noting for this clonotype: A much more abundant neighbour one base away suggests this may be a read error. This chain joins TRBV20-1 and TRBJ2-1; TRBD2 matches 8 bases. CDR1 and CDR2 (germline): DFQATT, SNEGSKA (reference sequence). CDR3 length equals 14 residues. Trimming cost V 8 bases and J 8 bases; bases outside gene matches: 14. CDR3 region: CSIPPGLEADEQFF. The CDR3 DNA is TGCAGTATACCCCCGGGACTAGAGGCCGATGAGCAGTTCTTC.

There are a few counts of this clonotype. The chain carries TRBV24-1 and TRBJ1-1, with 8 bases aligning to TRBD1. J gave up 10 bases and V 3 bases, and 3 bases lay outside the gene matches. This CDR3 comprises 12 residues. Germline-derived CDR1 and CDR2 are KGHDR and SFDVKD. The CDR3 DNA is TGTGCCACCAGTGATACGACAGGGGTAGCTTTCTTT. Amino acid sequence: CATSDTTGVAFF.

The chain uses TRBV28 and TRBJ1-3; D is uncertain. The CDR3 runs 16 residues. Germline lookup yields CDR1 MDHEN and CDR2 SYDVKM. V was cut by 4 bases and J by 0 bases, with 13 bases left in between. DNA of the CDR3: TGTGCCAGCAGTTCACCTCGGACCTTCTCTGGAAACACCATATATTTT. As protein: CASSSPRTFSGNTIYF.

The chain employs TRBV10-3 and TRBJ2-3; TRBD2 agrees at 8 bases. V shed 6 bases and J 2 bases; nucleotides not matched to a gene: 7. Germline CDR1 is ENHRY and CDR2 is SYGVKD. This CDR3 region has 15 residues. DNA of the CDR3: TGTGCCATCAGGACCGGGGGGGCCAACACAGATACGCAGTATTTT. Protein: CAIRTGGANTDTQYF.

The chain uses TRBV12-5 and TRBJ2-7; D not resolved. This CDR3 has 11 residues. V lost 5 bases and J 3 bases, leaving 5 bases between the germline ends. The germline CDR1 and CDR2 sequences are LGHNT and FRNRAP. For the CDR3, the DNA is TGTGCTAGTGGTGAAAGCTACGAGCAGTACTTC. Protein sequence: CASGESYEQYF.

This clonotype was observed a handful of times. The CDR3 here is CATYETQYF. The CDR3 region has the DNA TGTGCCACCTACGAGACGCAGTATTTT. The chain recombines TRBV24-1 with TRBJ2-3, with D hard to call. Germline loops: CDR1 KGHDR, CDR2 SFDVKD. Trimming shortened V by 9 bases and J by 9 bases, and 6 bases separated the two germline ends. There are 9 residues in the CDR3.

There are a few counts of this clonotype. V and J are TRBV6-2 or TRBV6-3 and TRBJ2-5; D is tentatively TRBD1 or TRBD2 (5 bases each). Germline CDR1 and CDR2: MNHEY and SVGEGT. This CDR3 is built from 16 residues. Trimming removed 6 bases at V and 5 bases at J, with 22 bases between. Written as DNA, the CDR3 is TGTGCCAGCAGGCTAAACCGGGACCTACCTCTGGAGACCCAGTACTTC. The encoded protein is CASRLNRDLPLETQYF.

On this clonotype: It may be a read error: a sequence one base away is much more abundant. CDR3 nucleotides: TGCGCCAGCAGCCAAGGGCTAGCGGGAGGGCCAGTAGTCGAGACCCGGTACTTC. This encodes CASSQGLAGGPVVETRYF. The chain recombines TRBV4-3 with TRBJ2-5; 12 nucleotides line up with TRBD2. Germline lookup yields CDR1 LGHNA and CDR2 YSLEER. The CDR3 extends over 18 amino acids.

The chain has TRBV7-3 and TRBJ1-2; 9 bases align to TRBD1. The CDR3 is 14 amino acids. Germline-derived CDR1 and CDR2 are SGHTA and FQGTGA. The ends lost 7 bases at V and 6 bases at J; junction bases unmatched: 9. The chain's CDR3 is CASTSPGQGNGYTF. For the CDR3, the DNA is TGTGCCAGCACCTCCCCGGGACAGGGTAATGGCTACACCTTC.

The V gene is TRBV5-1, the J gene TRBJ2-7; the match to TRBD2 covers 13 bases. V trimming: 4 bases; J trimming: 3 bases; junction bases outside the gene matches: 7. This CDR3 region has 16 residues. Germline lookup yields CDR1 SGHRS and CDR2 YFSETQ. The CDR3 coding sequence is TGCGCCAGCAGCCACGGACTAGCGGGAGAGCTCTACGAGCAGTACTTC. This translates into CASSHGLAGELYEQYF. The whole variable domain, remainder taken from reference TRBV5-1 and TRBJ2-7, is KAGVTQTPRYLIKTRGQQVTLSCSPISGHRSVSWYQQTPGQGLQFLFEYFSETQRNKGNFPGRFSGRQFSNSRSEMNVSTLELGDSALYLCASSHGLAGELYEQYFGPGTRLTVT.

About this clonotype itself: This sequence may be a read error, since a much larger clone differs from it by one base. In nucleotides, the CDR3 is TGTGCCAGCAGCTCCGGCACGTATTCCTACAATGAGCAGTACTTC. This sequence encodes CASSSGTYSYNEQYF. This sequence joins TRBV5-5 and TRBJ2-7; D call uncertain. Germline CDR1 is SGHKS and CDR2 is YYEKEE (reference sequence). The CDR3 is 15 residues long. V shed 3 bases and J shed 7 bases, with 20 bases lying between them.